This TCR beta chain emerged from a study of OX40 agonist ivuxolimab in advanced cancers. Sequenced by immunoSEQ multiplex PCR; TCRdb stores in-frame clones only, minus some. The profile covers about 19,000 clones, with approximately 83% appearing a single time and 62% taken by the ten largest. Germline values: CDR1 SGDLS, CDR2 YYNGEE. The CDR3 is 15 residues long. Trimming took 3 bases from V and 4 from J; bases not matched to a gene: 3. The sequence was obtained from an adult with an advanced solid tumor such as melanoma, head and neck, liver or kidney cancer. The rearrangement uses TRBV9 and TRBJ2-3; 12 positions match TRBD2. The material sequenced was CD4+ or CD8+ T cells sorted from blood, taken in a trial of the OX40 agonist ivuxolimab. CDR3 in amino acids: CASSDLAGGPDTQYF. CDR3 sequence (DNA): TGTGCCAGCAGCGATCTAGCGGGGGGGCCAGATACGCAGTATTTT.